This T cell receptor (beta chain) was profiled in a study of cytomegalovirus exposure and HLA in healthy donors (dated by TCRdb to about 2017). The study in broad terms: An earlier analysis of 550 to 700 of the donors reported 250 to 300 Gb of sequence data and some 100 million unique TCR beta sequences from approximately 180 million T cells. Approximately 310 gigabases of sequencing data and 75 million to 85 million unique TCR sequences made up an early release that covered 640 HLA-typed donors. The genetic ancestry cluster associated with self-reported Caucasian donors included about 84% of the roughly 360 genotyped donors. The study aimed to test whether cataloging public T cell receptors could reveal signatures of past pathogen exposure. Using immunosequencing, the study profiled T cell repertoires from about 610 subjects and related those repertoires to cytomegalovirus serostatus. A separate validation cohort of roughly 110 different subjects was used in addition to the roughly 640-subject first cohort. The study combined high-throughput TCR immunosequencing, statistical association of individual TCRs with disease status, and machine learning to predict cytomegalovirus infection status. A later analysis re-analyzed previously published TCR beta repertoires from roughly 600 donors and added high-resolution HLA genotyping to study TCR occurrence patterns. Rather than drawing on any new phenotypic data, the later analysis identified candidate immune exposures from TCR beta sequences and the way those sequences occurred across donors. An earlier analysis of a few hundred of the donors applied high-throughput TCR beta sequencing to assess whether each TCR beta V gene segment acted as functional or pseudogenic. Donor age, sex, ethnicity and CMV serostatus were collected together with the repertoire data. Genome-wide SNP genotypes for about three fifths of the roughly 670 donors were used in a later genetic analysis, which treated that subset as a discovery cohort. Every discovery cohort repertoire had been produced on one sequencing platform. HLA typing covered class I and class II loci at four-digit resolution. Typing coverage differed by locus: A, B, C, DRB1 and DQB1 were typed in roughly 620-630 donors, DQA1 in 500 to 550, DPA1 in some 610, and DPB1 in about 450. Several DR-DQ haplotypes were treated as single units for association and clustering because of strong linkage in the cohort. Across 300 to 500 genotyped donors of the cohort, an average of about 220,000 unique TCR beta nucleotide sequences per donor were sequenced, and 15% to 20% of those sequences were non-productive.

The cohort comprised some 700 healthy bone marrow donors. At the time of sampling, all cohort members were nominally healthy, though unrecorded immune exposures were likely present. The donor was CMV seronegative and belonged to the group of 352 seronegative cohort members. A peripheral blood sample was provided by each donor, and peripheral blood mononuclear cells were used for TCR beta sequencing. Genomic DNA was extracted from the blood cell samples with the Qiagen DNeasy Blood Extraction Kit. Beyond this particular receptor, the publication reports: In a later analysis, HLA-associated TCR beta chains were found to be more clonally expanded and to have lower generation probabilities than equally common non-associated chains. In both the original and validation cohorts, the classifier was reported to diagnose cytomegalovirus status with high specificity and sensitivity. Strong co-occurrence of HLA alleles, especially DR and DQ, made assigning TCR associations to individual alleles difficult. The sequencing pipeline was judged likely to have produced a cluster of highly shared sequence variants as a technical artifact. Linkage disequilibrium might explain the correlated functional status among segregating V segments, but an unknown experimental factor could not be excluded. Specific HLA alleles were associated with over 15,000 TCR beta sequences at a false discovery rate of 0.05 in a later analysis. In this cohort, only TCR beta chains were sequenced, and detectable features were limited by the absence of alpha or paired-chain data. In an earlier analysis of a few hundred of the donors, most TCR beta V segments were observed in productive rearrangements about 90% or about 30% of the time, broadly matching IMGT annotations. A total of 150 or so TCR beta chains were listed by the study as associated with cytomegalovirus. In a later analysis, several top co-occurrence clusters were reported to appear linked to parvovirus B19, influenza, CMV and Epstein-Barr virus. An association between a missense DCLRE1C variant and V-gene and J-gene trimming of TCR beta chains was found in a later genetic analysis and replicated in an independent cohort. The earlier analysis of about 600 of the donors excluded approximately 17 rarely observed V segments, including chromosome 9 orphons, because counts were too low. Some IMGT-functional V segments, including TRBV6-2 and TRBV6-3, could not be distinguished by the 87-base-pair reads and were therefore excluded. A further reported finding was that TCR beta sequences accurately predicted the HLA-A and HLA-B alleles for most subjects in the first cohort. Sequencing depth was assumed to be roughly uniform across donors in the presence/absence analyses, though that assumption may not hold. It was suggested by the authors that the approach could potentially be generalized to other disease states and immunological phenotypes. Most CMV-associated TCR beta chains appeared to be HLA-restricted in a later analysis, and the HLA associations seemed to be driven largely by CMV exposure. The only immune exposure information available for the cohort was CMV serostatus. According to a later analysis, TCR association rates differed among HLA loci, with DRB1 alleles showing the most associated TCRs and HLA-C alleles showing the fewest. Most TCR sequences were observed very rarely across donors, whereas some public TCRs were present in many individuals. In vitro tests confirmed that a few of the cytomegalovirus-associated TCR beta chains recognize cytomegalovirus antigens. According to a later genetic analysis, donors in an Asian-associated ancestry cluster had fewer N-insertions in productive TCRs than the approximately 670-donor mean. HLA typing was unavailable for some donors at each locus, so association tests used only the typed subset.

CDR1 and CDR2 are drawn from the germline V gene: SQVTM, ANQGSEA. The CDR3 holds 12 amino acids from the cysteine to the phenylalanine. Just CDR3 DNA is preserved here, 36 bases in frame from base 1. V is pared back by 4 bases and J by 5 bases, with 11 bases lying between the germline termini. Turning to this clone: The antigen this receptor binds is unknown. No much larger clone is present one base from it, and per-base qualities are unavailable.

The library was produced with the immunoSEQ multiplex PCR assay. A mixture of 60 forward primers for TCR Vbeta segments and 13 reverse primers for TCR Jbeta segments was used in the multiplex PCR. A multiplex PCR assay on genomic DNA amplified the CDR3 region of rearranged TCR beta genes. On the Illumina HiSeq System, the amplified TCR beta libraries were sequenced as 87-base-pair reads. In the paper's pipeline: A later analysis counted about 76 million unique TCR beta chains across the 640 or so repertoires, and roughly 9.9 million of these chains were shared by at least two donors. A nearest-neighbor algorithm error-corrected the raw reads and collapsed the reads into unique sequences, merging closely related sequences to remove PCR and sequencing errors. To assign V, D and J gene segments, CDR3 sequences were aligned to IMGT reference sequences. For a sequence to be retained, at least a six-nucleotide match to both a V gene segment and a J gene segment was required. Rearrangements were called productive when the CDR3 lacked stop codons and stayed in frame with V and J; all others were non-productive. Following IMGT convention, CDR3 was defined as the stretch from the second conserved V-encoded cysteine up to the conserved J-encoded phenylalanine. In an earlier analysis of 587 of the donors, sequences lacking an unambiguous match to a single V gene segment were excluded. An earlier analysis of a few hundred of the donors classified V segments as functional when productive rearrangements were above 56.7% and as segregating when the standard deviation between donors was above 5%. A statistical classification framework was built for diagnosing cytomegalovirus status from the catalog of TCR beta chain sequences. V and J gene assignment, in a later analysis, came from comparing TCR nucleotide sequences with IMGT/GENE-DB human TR gene sequences. The TCRdist pipeline was used in a later analysis to assign CDR3 sequences and most-parsimonious VDJ recombination scenarios. In a later analysis, every TCR beta chain was defined by the combination of its CDR3 amino acid sequence and its V-gene family, and reads without a unique V-gene family were dropped. As a way to deal with suspected cross-contamination and a sequencing artifact, a later analysis dropped 450 to 700 nucleotide sequences that were highly shared and had low generation probability. In a later analysis, a clonal expansion index was calculated for each public chain from normalized within-repertoire ranks of inferred template counts. Generation probabilities in a later analysis came from a VDJ recombination model fitted to out-of-frame rearrangements, and those results were checked against IGoR. In a later analysis, hypergeometric tests were used to score TCR-TCR, TCR-HLA and TCR-CMV co-occurrence, with a repertoire-size bias correction applied to TCR pairs. In a later analysis, false discovery rates were estimated by permuting HLA or CMV assignments 20 times. In a later analysis, co-occurring TCRs were grouped with DBSCAN, and TCRdist sequence similarity was added when clustering was performed within HLA-allele-positive subsets. Co-occurrence clustering excluded repertoires with fewer than 30,000 or more than 120,000 public chains, plus five with anomalous nucleotide sharing. Entries here come from immuneACCESS through TCRdb and include only in-frame sequences with V and J called. Some clones fail to appear in such tables; in the studies checked, an unresolved V gene covers under half of the shortfall, and the cause of the remainder is unknown. V, J and clone size are taken as reported in that table, and D and trimming were inferred from the DNA itself. Present in this sample are about 170,000 clones, about four fifths of which were seen just once. 0.38% of the sample rests with the top ten.

This receptor was obtained from a boy aged 2 to 9 in good health and CMV-seronegative. The sequencing sample was made of PBMCs. This chain joins TRBV29-1 to TRBJ2-5; no D gene is confidently identified. The CDR3 protein: CSVASSAETQYF. The sequenced DNA: TGCAGCGTTGCGTCCAGCGCGGAGACCCAGTACTTC.